This T cell receptor beta chain was profiled in a study of T cell changes during pregnancy in multiple sclerosis (dated by TCRdb to the late 2010s). The study in broad terms: Changes in the T cell repertoire over the course of pregnancy were examined in this study in women with multiple sclerosis.

Library creation used the immunoSEQ multiplex PCR assay. Imported from immuneACCESS, the table was reduced by TCRdb to in-frame sequences with V and J called. These copies leave out some clones; in studies compared against another copy, an unresolved V gene accounts for under half, and the cause of the remainder is not known. Across this sample there are some 37,000 clones, with around 90% seen only once. Under 0.4% of the sample comes from the top ten. Concerning this clone itself: Its antigen specificity is not known. Base qualities were left out, and no much larger clone turns up one base away.

The origin of this receptor is a female donor in good health, enrolled as a control in a pregnancy study. This material consisted of CD4+ T cells from peripheral blood mononuclear cells, taken after pregnancy.

The CDR3 is CASTQGGGGSYNEQFF. The DNA sequence is as follows: TGTGCCAGTACCCAAGGGGGAGGGGGGTCCTACAATGAGCAGTTCTTC. The V and J genes are TRBV19 and TRBJ2-1; a weak D assignment points to TRBD2 (7 bases agree). Including the terminal cysteine and phenylalanine, the CDR3 comprises 16 residues. Only CDR3 DNA remains: 48 bases, in frame from the first base. From a lookup of the germline V gene (reference sequence), CDR1 and CDR2 are LNHDA and SQIVND. At the junction V is shortened by 7 bases and J by 1 base, with 17 bases in between.